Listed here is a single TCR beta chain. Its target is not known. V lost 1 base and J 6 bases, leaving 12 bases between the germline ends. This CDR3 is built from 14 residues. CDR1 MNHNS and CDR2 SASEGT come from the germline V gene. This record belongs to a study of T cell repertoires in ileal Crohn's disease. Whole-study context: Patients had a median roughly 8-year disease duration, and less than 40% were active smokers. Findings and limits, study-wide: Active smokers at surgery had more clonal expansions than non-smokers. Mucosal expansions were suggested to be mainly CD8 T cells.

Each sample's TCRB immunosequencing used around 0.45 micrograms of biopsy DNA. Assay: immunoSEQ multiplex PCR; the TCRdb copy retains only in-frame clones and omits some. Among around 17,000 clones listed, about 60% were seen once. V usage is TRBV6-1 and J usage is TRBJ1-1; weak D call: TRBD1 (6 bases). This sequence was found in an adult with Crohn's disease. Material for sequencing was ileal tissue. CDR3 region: CASSEEPGGAEAFF. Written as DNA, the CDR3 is TGTGCCAGCAGTGAAGAGCCGGGGGGCGCTGAAGCTTTCTTT.